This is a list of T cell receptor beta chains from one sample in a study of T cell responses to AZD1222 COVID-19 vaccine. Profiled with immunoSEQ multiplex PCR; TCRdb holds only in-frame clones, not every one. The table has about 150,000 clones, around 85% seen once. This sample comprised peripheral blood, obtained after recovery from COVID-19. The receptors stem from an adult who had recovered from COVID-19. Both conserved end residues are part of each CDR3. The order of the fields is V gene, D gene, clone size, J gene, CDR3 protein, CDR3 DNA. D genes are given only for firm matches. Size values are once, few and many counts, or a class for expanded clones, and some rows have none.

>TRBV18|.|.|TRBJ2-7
CASSRDGWYEQYF
TGTGCCAGCTCACGGGACGGATGGTACGAGCAGTACTTC
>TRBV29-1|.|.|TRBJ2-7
CSVEATQGYEQYF
TGCAGCGTTGAAGCAACACAGGGCTACGAGCAGTACTTC
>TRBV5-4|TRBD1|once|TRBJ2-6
CASSSGQVGLGGANVLTF
TGTGCCAGCAGTTCCGGACAGGTTGGTTTAGGTGGGGCCAACGTCCTGACTTTC
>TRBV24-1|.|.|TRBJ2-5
CATSDFRETQYF
TGTGCCACCAGTGATTTTAGGGAGACCCAGTACTTC
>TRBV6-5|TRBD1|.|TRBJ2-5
CATVLSRGPEETQYF
TGTGCCACCGTTCTTTCGAGGGGGCCAGAAGAGACCCAGTACTTC
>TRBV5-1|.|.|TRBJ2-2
CASSGPENTGELFF
TGCGCCAGTTCGGGCCCGGAGAACACCGGGGAGCTGTTTTTT
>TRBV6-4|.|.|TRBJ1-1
CASSPTGWGNEEAFF
TGTGCCAGCAGCCCTACAGGGTGGGGGAACGAAGAAGCTTTCTTT
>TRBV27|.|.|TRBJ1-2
CASKGMSYGYTF
TGTGCCAGCAAGGGGATGAGTTATGGCTACACCTTC
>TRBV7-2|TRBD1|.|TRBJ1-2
CASSADRALSGYTF
TGTGCCAGCAGCGCGGACAGGGCCCTGAGTGGCTACACCTTC
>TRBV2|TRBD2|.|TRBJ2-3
CASSGGRGLAGSTDTQYF
TGTGCCAGCAGTGGTGGCAGGGGACTAGCGGGTAGCACAGATACGCAGTATTTT
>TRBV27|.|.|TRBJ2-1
CASSSTQGLSYNEQFF
TGTGCCAGCAGTTCAACCCAGGGTCTCTCCTACAATGAGCAGTTCTTC
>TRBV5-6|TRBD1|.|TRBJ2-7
CASSSGQDLYEQYF
TGTGCCAGCAGCTCGGGACAGGACCTCTACGAGCAGTACTTC
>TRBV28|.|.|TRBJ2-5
CASSSGPTVRETQYF
TGTGCCAGCAGTTCGGGCCCCACGGTGCGGGAGACCCAGTACTTC
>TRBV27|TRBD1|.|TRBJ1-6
CASSLNRGRSSPLHF
TGTGCCAGCAGTTTGAACAGGGGAAGGTCTTCACCCCTCCACTTT
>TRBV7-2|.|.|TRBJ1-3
CASSFGTGNTIYF
TGTGCCAGCAGCTTTGGGACAGGAAACACCATATATTTT
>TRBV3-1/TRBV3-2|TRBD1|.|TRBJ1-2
CASSSVRTGIGYTF
TGTGCCAGCAGTTCGGTGAGGACAGGGATCGGCTACACCTTC
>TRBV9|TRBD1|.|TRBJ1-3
CASSAGTGGPGGGNTIYF
TGTGCCAGCAGCGCCGGGACAGGGGGCCCTGGAGGTGGAAACACCATATATTTT
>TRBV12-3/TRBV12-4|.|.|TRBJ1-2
CATGRSYGYTF
TGTGCCACAGGCCGATCCTATGGCTACACCTTC
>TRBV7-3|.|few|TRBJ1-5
CASSLRRGGYSNQPQHF
TGTGCCAGCAGCTTACGGCGCGGCGGCTATAGCAATCAGCCCCAGCATTTT
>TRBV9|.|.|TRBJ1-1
CASSVEQLRTEAFF
TGTGCCAGCAGCGTAGAACAACTTAGAACTGAAGCTTTCTTT
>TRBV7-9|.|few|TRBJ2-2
CASSLEWGTGELFF
TGTGCCAGCAGCTTAGAGTGGGGAACCGGGGAGCTGTTTTTT
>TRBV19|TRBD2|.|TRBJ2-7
CASSKLAGDYEQYF
TGTGCCAGTAGTAAACTAGCGGGGGACTACGAGCAGTACTTC
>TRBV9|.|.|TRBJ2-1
CASSVGVGDEQFF
TGTGCCAGCAGCGTAGGAGTGGGGGATGAGCAGTTCTTC
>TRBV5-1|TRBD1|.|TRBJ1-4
CASSRPGQANEKLFF
TGCGCCAGCAGCCGTCCGGGACAGGCTAATGAAAAACTGTTTTTT
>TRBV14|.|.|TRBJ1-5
CASSRNSNQPQHF
TGTGCCAGCTCGCGTAATAGCAATCAGCCCCAGCATTTT
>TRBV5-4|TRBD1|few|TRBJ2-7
CASSLAGTGGYEQYF
TGTGCCAGCAGCTTGGCCGGGACAGGGGGCTACGAGCAGTACTTC
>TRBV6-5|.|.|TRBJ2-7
CASSYPDGVVYEQYF
TGTGCCAGCAGTTACCCGGACGGGGTCGTATACGAGCAGTACTTC
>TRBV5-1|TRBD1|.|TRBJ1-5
CASSEDRGGQPQHF
TGCGCCAGCAGCGAGGACAGGGGAGGGCAGCCCCAGCATTTT
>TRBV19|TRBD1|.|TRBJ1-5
CASSTTRTGGRYSNQPQHF
TGTGCCAGTAGTACAACCAGGACAGGGGGCCGCTATAGCAATCAGCCCCAGCATTTT
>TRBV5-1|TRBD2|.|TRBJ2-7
CASSPGTSGTHEQYF
TGCGCCAGCAGCCCCGGGACTAGCGGGACTCACGAGCAGTACTTC
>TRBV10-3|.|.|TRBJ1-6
CATGTGEFYNSPLHF
TGTGCCACCGGAACCGGGGAGTTTTATAATTCACCCCTCCACTTT
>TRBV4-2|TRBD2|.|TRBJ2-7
CASSQVTSGSYEQYF
TGTGCCAGCAGCCAAGTGACTAGCGGCTCCTACGAGCAGTACTTC
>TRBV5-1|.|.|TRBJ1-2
CASCPQGGHGYTF
TGCGCCAGCTGCCCTCAAGGGGGGCATGGCTACACCTTC
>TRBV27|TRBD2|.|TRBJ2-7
CASSLKGGSAPYEQYF
TGTGCCAGCAGTTTAAAAGGCGGGAGCGCACCCTACGAGCAGTACTTC
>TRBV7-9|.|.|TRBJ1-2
CASNKDGNYGYTF
TGTGCCAGCAACAAGGACGGGAACTATGGCTACACCTTC
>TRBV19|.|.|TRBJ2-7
CASSSTGEGFYEQYF
TGTGCCAGTAGTTCAACAGGGGAGGGGTTCTACGAGCAGTACTTC
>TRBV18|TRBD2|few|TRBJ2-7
CASSPGLANSYEQYF
TGTGCCAGCTCACCAGGACTAGCGAACTCCTACGAGCAGTACTTC
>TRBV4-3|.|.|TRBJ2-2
CASSQDASGPGLAGELFF
TGCGCCAGCAGCCAAGATGCGTCCGGACCGGGTCTTGCCGGGGAGCTGTTTTTT
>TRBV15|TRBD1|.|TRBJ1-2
CATSRDLGRGVKGYTF
TGTGCCACCAGCAGAGATCTGGGCAGGGGGGTAAAGGGCTACACCTTC
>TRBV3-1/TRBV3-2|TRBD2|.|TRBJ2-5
CASSHRGTSGVETQYF
TGTGCCAGCAGCCATCGCGGGACTAGCGGGGTCGAGACCCAGTACTTC
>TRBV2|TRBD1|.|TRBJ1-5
CASSPDRDPSYSNQPQHF
TGTGCCAGCAGTCCAGACAGGGACCCTAGCTATAGCAATCAGCCCCAGCATTTT